This T cell receptor beta chain was found in a study of blood T cell repertoires in COVID-19 (dated by TCRdb to between 2020 and 2021). For the wider study: Samples covering the acute and convalescent phases of COVID-19 were provided by collaborators in the United States, Italy and Spain. The material from the prospective study consisted of cDNA or gDNA derived from T cells, B-cell-depleted T cells, or PBMCs. The dataset comprised deeply sampled blood TCRbeta repertoires from subjects exposed to, actively infected with, or recovered from COVID-19. The repertoires were made available in a free public database intended to serve as a resource for research on the immune response to SARS-CoV-2. The samples were drawn from the first 160 participants of the ongoing ImmuneRACE study and from roughly 1,300 subjects provided by 6 global collaborators. Sample metadata almost always included a de-identified subject ID, COVID-19 status, age in years and sex. HLA class I and class II types, where available, came from metadata supplied by the sample provider rather than from assay-based typing.

Participants in the prospective study were aged about 18 to 95 years, lived in 20 to 25 United States geographic areas, and enrolled through a virtual design. Cohort assignment in the prospective study relied on participant-reported clinical history from a screening survey and a study questionnaire. For ImmuneRACE Cohort 3, a participant was defined as recovered based on two consecutive negative NP/OP PCR tests, clearance by a healthcare professional, or resolution of symptoms. Mobile phlebotomists in the prospective study collected whole blood, serum and a nasopharyngeal or oropharyngeal swab from every participant. Over a roughly two-month period, participants in the prospective study had the option of providing additional blood draws and questionnaires. Before DNA extraction, blood samples from the prospective study were shipped at room temperature or frozen. Clipping removes 5 bases from V and 1 base from J, with 10 as the unmatched junction base count. Looking up the germline V gene (reference sequence) yields CDR1 SEHNR and CDR2 FQNEAQ. Spanning cysteine to phenylalanine, the CDR3 consists of 17 amino acids. Only the CDR3 part of the read is kept: 51 bases, read in frame from the first base.

Details on this clone: What this receptor recognizes is not known. Base qualities are not at hand, and no much larger clone is one base apart.

TCRbeta CDR3 regions were amplified from genomic DNA using the immunoSEQ Assay, a bias-controlled multiplex PCR. The original pipeline was this. Within the assay, amplification of reference gene primers was used to estimate how many nucleated cells each sample contained. To quantify the absolute abundance of each unique TCRbeta CDR3 rearrangement, sequence reads were collapsed and filtered. For each sample, productive Simpson clonality was calculated as the square root of Simpson's diversity index over productive rearrangements. TCRdb holds this immuneACCESS table with in-frame rearrangements only. Some clones are missing; in checked studies, unresolved V genes explain under half, and the rest has no known cause. D and trimming were read from the DNA, whereas the V and J calls and clone size are those reported in that table. The sample has hundreds of thousands of clones on record, 65% to 90% of them singletons. The top ten constitute 3.5% to 4.5% of the sample.

Study-level results and caveats: The quantity of clinical and demographic metadata differed by source and by participant and was supplied without curation.

The receptor chain draws on TRBV7-9 and TRBJ2-5; TRBD2 agrees with 10 junctional bases. The material sequenced was PBMCs or T cells enriched from blood (not recorded which). The sequence derives from a man aged 25 to 40 who had recovered from COVID-19. CDR3 loop: CASSRGDSGRSQETQYF. The DNA reads as follows: TGTGCCAGCAGCCGAGGTGATAGCGGGAGGTCCCAAGAGACCCAGTACTTC.